This record concerns one TCR beta chain sequence. The antigen remains undetermined. The time point is: newly diagnosed, previously untreated cHL patient sample. Peripheral samples used as comparators were newly diagnosed, untreated classical Hodgkin lymphoma PBMCs. Sequenced by immunoSEQ multiplex PCR; TCRdb stores in-frame clones only, minus some. Among 45,000 or so clones listed, around 90% were seen once. The germline V gene has CDR1 SGHAT and CDR2 FQNNGV. This CDR3 contains 14 residues. V lost 5 bases, J lost 3 bases, and 0 bases stayed unmatched. The data were taken from a study of PD-1 blockade in classical Hodgkin lymphoma. General study points: Newly diagnosed patients were reported to exhibit reduced baseline TCR diversity relative to healthy donors. Repertoires differed for reasons still undefined, possibly disease activity or prior therapy.

The rearrangement joins TRBV11-2 to TRBJ2-7, with 14 bases identical to TRBD2. Sequencing was carried out using peripheral blood mononuclear cells (PBMCs). This TCR came from a human donor with classical Hodgkin lymphoma. Written as DNA, the CDR3 is TGTGCCAGCAGCGGACTAGCGGGGGGCTACGAGCAGTACTTC. Amino acid sequence: CASSGLAGGYEQYF.